This T cell receptor (beta chain) is from a study of beta chain features in type 1 diabetes. Study-level results: Comparison showed that naive, central memory and Treg TCRB repertoires appeared more similar among patients than among healthy donors. Across all four CD4+ subsets, people with type 1 diabetes showed modestly shorter TCRB CDR3s.

Expressed TCRB transcripts were sequenced after all isolated RNA was converted to cDNA. Some clones are missing from TCRdb's copy, which holds only in-frame ones; the method was immunoSEQ multiplex PCR. The profile covers nearly 350,000 clones, with 7% to 10% appearing a single time and approximately 1% taken by the ten largest. Comment on this clone: The antigen is not known.

The purity of all sorted populations exceeded 95%. Trimming removed 4 bases at V and 7 bases at J, with 14 bases between. CDR3 size: 13 residues. Germline CDR1 reads KGHSH; CDR2 reads LQKENI. Source material: central memory CD4+ T cells from blood. This chain connects TRBV18 to TRBJ2-7, with a tentative D call TRBD1 (6 bases). The receptor was isolated from a man aged 25-40 years with type 1 diabetes. CDR3 sequence reads: CASSQRQEEEQYF. The CDR3 bases are TGTGCCAGCTCACAACGACAGGAGGAAGAGCAGTACTTC.